A selection of T cell receptor beta chains follows, all from one sample in a study of OX40 agonist ivuxolimab in advanced cancers. Some clones are missing from TCRdb's copy, which holds only in-frame ones; the method was immunoSEQ multiplex PCR. The data show about 76,000 clones, with about 88% seen just once and 13% held by the top ten. Source: CD4+ or CD8+ T cells sorted from blood, taken in a trial of the OX40 agonist ivuxolimab. The source is an adult with an advanced solid tumor such as melanoma, head and neck, liver or kidney cancer. Each CDR3 is given with its conserved first and last residue. D genes are given only for firm matches. Only part of the rows carry a size: once, few, many, or a class if the clone is expanded.

j_call,v_call,d_call,clone_size,cdr3_nt,cdr3_aa
TRBJ1-5,TRBV7-8,-,-,TGTGCCAGCAGCCTGCAGGCGAGCAATCAGCCCCAGCATTTT,CASSLQASNQPQHF
TRBJ1-1,TRBV5-5,-,once,TGTGCCAGCAGCTTGTGGGCGAACACTGAAGCTTTCTTT,CASSLWANTEAFF
TRBJ2-3,TRBV27,TRBD1,-,TGTGCCAGCAGTTTATCGATAACAGGGGCCGATACGCAGTATTTT,CASSLSITGADTQYF
TRBJ1-4,TRBV11-2,-,-,TGTGCCAGCAGCTTAGACGGGGGCCTGGGGTTTGAAAAACTGTTTTTT,CASSLDGGLGFEKLFF
TRBJ2-1,TRBV4-1,-,-,TGCGCCAGCAGCCAACAAGTGGTTCCAAGCTCCTACAATGAGCAGTTCTTC,CASSQQVVPSSYNEQFF
TRBJ2-7,TRBV6-5,-,-,TGTGCCAGCAACTCCAAAGGGGGAGTAAGTCGCGAGCAGTACTTC,CASNSKGGVSREQYF
TRBJ2-1,TRBV7-8,-,-,TGTGCCAGCAGTTTATCACATAAGCAGTTCTTC,CASSLSHKQFF
TRBJ2-1,TRBV4-1,TRBD1,-,TGCGCCAGCAGCCGAATCGACTCCGAGACAGGGGACAATGAGCAGTTCTTC,CASSRIDSETGDNEQFF
TRBJ2-2,TRBV19,TRBD2,-,TGTGCCAGTAGTTCCCCGGGACTAGCGAACACCGGGGAGCTGTTTTTT,CASSSPGLANTGELFF
TRBJ1-6,TRBV5-6,TRBD1,-,TGTGCCAGCAGCCTGGGACAGGGTGATAATTCACCCCTCCACTTT,CASSLGQGDNSPLHF
TRBJ1-6,TRBV13,-,-,TGTGCCAGTTGCCACAGCAGCTCCTATAATTCACCCCTCCACTTT,CASCHSSSYNSPLHF
TRBJ2-5,TRBV30,-,few,TGTGCCTGGAGTGTCTTGGGGTTTTACCAAGAGACCCAGTACTTC,CAWSVLGFYQETQYF
TRBJ2-7,TRBV29-1,-,-,TGCAGCGTTGTAGGGGGGAGACAGTACTTC,CSVVGGRQYF
TRBJ2-5,TRBV27,-,-,TGTGCCAGCAGTTTAAGAGGCCACCAAGAGACCCAGTACTTC,CASSLRGHQETQYF
TRBJ2-1,TRBV9,TRBD2,once,TGTGCCAGCAGCGTTAGCGGGAGTTTCAATGAGCAGTTCTTC,CASSVSGSFNEQFF
TRBJ2-3,TRBV14,-,-,TGTGCCAGCAGCCAAGATCCCCCGGGGGATACGCAGTATTTT,CASSQDPPGDTQYF
TRBJ2-7,TRBV13,TRBD2,few,TGTGCCAGCAGCTTATTCGGATCACCCCGCGGGAGCTACGAGCAGTACTTC,CASSLFGSPRGSYEQYF
TRBJ1-5,TRBV27,-,-,TGTGCCCGGATCAACAGGGAGAATCAGCCCCAGCATTTT,CARINRENQPQHF
TRBJ1-1,TRBV7-9,-,-,TGTGCCAGCAGCTTAGTCTGGGTCTGGGACGGGACTGAAGCTTTCTTT,CASSLVWVWDGTEAFF
TRBJ2-1,TRBV6-4,-,-,TGTGCCAGCAGTGGGATGACTGGCAATGAGCAGTTCTTC,CASSGMTGNEQFF
TRBJ2-2,TRBV10-3,-,-,TGTGCCATCAGTGATGTCGGGGTCCCCACCGGGGAGCTGTTTTTT,CAISDVGVPTGELFF
TRBJ2-7,TRBV7-9,-,few,TGTGCCAGCACACCCCCGGGGGCGGGGAACGAGCAGTACTTC,CASTPPGAGNEQYF
TRBJ1-2,TRBV5-8,-,-,TGTGCCAGCAGCTTGGCAAAGGAAGACGGGCATAAAACGTATGGCTACACCTTC,CASSLAKEDGHKTYGYTF
TRBJ2-5,TRBV6-1,TRBD1,-,TGTGCCAGCACCGAGGGGACAGGGAGATTGGAGACCCAGTACTTC,CASTEGTGRLETQYF
TRBJ1-1,TRBV4-2,-,-,TGTGCCAGCAGCCGCCGGGTGGGCAAGGAGGACACTGAAGCTTTCTTT,CASSRRVGKEDTEAFF
TRBJ2-7,TRBV5-4,-,-,TGTGCCAGCAGCCCGGACGGGACGGCCCGCTCCTACGAGCAGTACTTC,CASSPDGTARSYEQYF
TRBJ2-3,TRBV7-9,TRBD1,-,TGTGCCAGCAGCCCAGGACAGGTGATAACAGATACGCAGTATTTT,CASSPGQVITDTQYF
TRBJ2-7,TRBV4-1,-,few,TGCGCCAGCAGCCAAGACACCCGCGGGAAGAAGTCCTACGAGCAGTACTTC,CASSQDTRGKKSYEQYF
TRBJ2-3,TRBV11-2,TRBD2,-,TGTGCCAGCAGCTCGACTAGCGGGACGCAGTATTTT,CASSSTSGTQYF
TRBJ2-1,TRBV11-3,TRBD2,-,TGTGCCAGCAGCTTAATCCTAGCGGGAGGCCAGCAGTTCTTC,CASSLILAGGQQFF
TRBJ2-7,TRBV6-5,-,-,TGTGCCAGCACGAGGGTCTCCTACGAGCAGTACTTC,CASTRVSYEQYF
TRBJ2-5,TRBV9,-,-,TGTGCCAGCAGCGTAGAGGACAGCCAAGAGACCCAGTACTTC,CASSVEDSQETQYF
TRBJ2-3,TRBV2,TRBD2,-,TGTGCCAGCAACAGTCGTAGCGGGAGTAATAAAGATACGCAGTATTTT,CASNSRSGSNKDTQYF
TRBJ2-7,TRBV13,TRBD2,-,TGTGCCAGCAGCTCCCACCCCTCTAGCGGGAGGCACACCTACGAGCAGTACTTC,CASSSHPSSGRHTYEQYF
TRBJ2-3,TRBV13,-,once,TGTGCCAGCAGCTTAGGCGTCGGAAGCACAGATACGCAGTATTTT,CASSLGVGSTDTQYF
TRBJ2-4,TRBV25-1,TRBD2,-,TGTGCCAGCAGTCCCGCGGGGGGAAACATTCAGTACTTC,CASSPAGGNIQYF
TRBJ2-4,TRBV28,-,-,TGTGCCAGCAGTAACGTAGGTGGGGGGAACATTCAGTACTTC,CASSNVGGGNIQYF
TRBJ2-2,TRBV7-9,-,-,TGTGCCAGCAGCGATCGGAGGGCGGACACCGGGGAGCTGTTTTTT,CASSDRRADTGELFF
TRBJ2-7,TRBV7-9,-,-,TGTGCCAGCTCCCCGGCTCTGGCCAACCCACTCGAGCAGTACTTC,CASSPALANPLEQYF
TRBJ2-7,TRBV10-3,-,-,TGTGCCATCAGTGAGTCGGACGAGCAGTACTTC,CAISESDEQYF
TRBJ2-7,TRBV6-5,TRBD1,-,TGTGCCAGCAGTTACCAGCGACAGGGCCACGAGCAGTACTTC,CASSYQRQGHEQYF
TRBJ2-1,TRBV27,TRBD2,-,TGTGCCAGCAGTTACCTACTAGCGGGAGGACTATACAATGAGCAGTTCTTC,CASSYLLAGGLYNEQFF
TRBJ2-7,TRBV11-2,-,-,TGTGCCAGCAGCTTAGATGTCGGGCGACGCTCCGAGCAGTACTTC,CASSLDVGRRSEQYF
TRBJ2-7,TRBV11-2,TRBD2,-,TGTGCCAGCAGCTTTAGTCGGACTAGCGGTTCCTACGAGCAGTACTTC,CASSFSRTSGSYEQYF
TRBJ2-5,TRBV18,TRBD1,-,TGTGCCAGCTCACTGATTGGACAGGGGGCCAAGGGTATCCAAGAGACCCAGTACTTC,CASSLIGQGAKGIQETQYF
TRBJ2-7,TRBV19,TRBD2,-,TGTGCCAGTAGACCCCTAGCGGGATCCTACGAGCAGTACTTC,CASRPLAGSYEQYF
TRBJ1-1,TRBV21-1,-,-,TGTGCCAGCAGCAAAGAACAGGGGGCAGCTTTCTTT,CASSKEQGAAFF
TRBJ1-1,TRBV6-6,-,-,TGTGCCAGCAGTTACAAGAGGGGGTCGGACACTGAAGCTTTCTTT,CASSYKRGSDTEAFF
TRBJ2-7,TRBV9,TRBD1,-,TGTGCCAGCAGCGTAGAGGGGGCCACCTACGAGCAGTACTTC,CASSVEGATYEQYF
TRBJ1-1,TRBV27,-,-,TGTGCCAGCAGTTTATTGGTGAACACTGAAGCTTTCTTT,CASSLLVNTEAFF
TRBJ2-1,TRBV4-1,TRBD2,-,TGCGCCAGCAGCCAACCATTAGCGGGACTTAGGAATGAGCAGTTCTTC,CASSQPLAGLRNEQFF
TRBJ2-7,TRBV28,-,-,TGTGCCAGCAGTTTCCGCGGCTACGAGCAGTACTTC,CASSFRGYEQYF
TRBJ2-1,TRBV4-1,-,-,TGCGCCAGCAGCCGAGCTCTAGTCTACAATGAGCAGTTCTTC,CASSRALVYNEQFF
TRBJ2-1,TRBV5-1,TRBD1,-,TGCGCCAGCAGCTGGACAGGGGCCCTCAATGAGCAGTTCTTC,CASSWTGALNEQFF
TRBJ2-7,TRBV27,-,-,TGTGCCAGCAGGGGGAGCTCCTACGAGCAGTACTTC,CASRGSSYEQYF